This TCR beta chain was recorded in a study of blood T cell repertoires in COVID-19. Germline V gene sequence: CDR1 KGHSH, CDR2 LQKENI. This CDR3 contains 16 residues. J was trimmed by 7 bases and V by 1 base; bases with no gene match: 8. Per the original data handling: Reference gene primer amplification gave nucleated cell count estimates. Data came from immunoSEQ multiplex PCR; TCRdb stores just in-frame clones and leaves some out. The DNA gave D and trimming, while V, J and clone size come from that table. In the table there are a few hundred thousand clones, nearly 90% of which are singletons. Allocation to cohorts depended on clinical history reported by the participants. Donors of Cohort 3 who recovered were those that had two negative PCRs, clearance, or symptom resolution.

This TCR was sampled from a woman between 25 and 40 years old who had recovered from COVID-19. The sequenced sample was PBMCs or T cells enriched from blood (not recorded which). The chain has TRBV18 and TRBJ1-4; 8 bases line up with TRBD1. The CDR3 sequence is CASSPLVGQGGEKLFF. The CDR3 DNA reads TGTGCCAGCTCACCACTTGTCGGACAGGGAGGTGAAAAACTGTTTTTT.